What follows are 22 T cell receptor beta chains derived from one specimen sequenced in a study of lymphopenia after photon versus proton radiotherapy. TCRdb keeps only in-frame clones here, not all; method: immunoSEQ multiplex PCR. The sample lists just over 25,000 clones; 85% were seen once. Source: peripheral blood, taken from a patient treated with photon-based radiotherapy. These receptors were collected from a man aged 25-45 years with gastric cancer.

The chain is built from TRBV4-1 and TRBJ1-4, with a tentative D call TRBD1 (5 bases). CDR1 is MGHRA and CDR2 is YSYEKL in the germline V gene. Trimming took off 6 bases at V and 6 bases at J, with 14 bases between the two ends. This CDR3 contains 14 residues. The CDR3 region has the DNA TGCGCCAGCAGGGAGGCAGTCAGGGATGAAAAACTGTTTTTT. Encoded protein: CASREAVRDEKLFF.

The V call is TRBV5-3, the J call TRBJ1-3; no clear D gene. TRBV5-3 is classed as an ORF, of uncertain function. V lost 1 base and J 2 bases, leaving 7 bases between the germline ends. The CDR3 spans 14 residues. CDR3 residues: CARSLSLTGNTIYF. The CDR3 DNA sequence: TGTGCCAGAAGCTTGTCTCTGACTGGAAACACCATATATTTT.

The chain employs TRBV5-4 and TRBJ2-5; D is uncertain. The CDR3 spans 13 residues. The germline gives CDR1 SGHNT, CDR2 YYREEE (reference sequence). V was clipped by 0 bases and J by 2 bases, with 5 bases between them. DNA for the CDR3: TGTGCCAGCAGCTTGGAAGGACAAGAGACCCAGTACTTC. Encoded protein: CASSLEGQETQYF.

This chain connects TRBV19 to TRBJ1-1; D is uncertain. CDR3 size: 13 residues. Germline-derived CDR1 and CDR2 are LNHDA and SQIVND (reference sequence). V dropped 3 bases and J dropped 7 bases, with 12 bases sitting between them. CDR3 in DNA: TGTGCCAGTAGTATGGTGGCCCTCAGTGAAGCTTTCTTT. It is translated as CASSMVALSEAFF.

The chain couples TRBV6-5 to TRBJ2-3; a weak D match, TRBD1 (5 bases). CDR1 is MNHEY and CDR2 is SVGAGI in the germline V gene. The CDR3 consists of 15 residues. With 6 bases removed from V and 2 bases from J, the gap between germline ends came to 15 bases. CDR3 bases: TGTGCCAGCAGGGCGGACAAGGTTATCACAGATACGCAGTATTTT. Protein product: CASRADKVITDTQYF.

This clone showed up just once. The V and J genes are TRBV4-1 and TRBJ2-5; 7 nucleotides align to TRBD1. Trimming cost V 4 bases and J 2 bases; bases outside gene matches: 16. CDR1 is MGHRA and CDR2 is YSYEKL in the germline V gene. The CDR3 loop spans 18 amino acids. As DNA, the CDR3 is TGCGCCAGCAGCCCGAAGGGCTATACAGGGGTGGGGCAAGAGACCCAGTACTTC. Protein: CASSPKGYTGVGQETQYF.

This chain connects TRBV5-4 to TRBJ2-5; TRBD2 might be the D (5 bases). V shed 0 bases and J shed 0 bases, with 9 bases lying between them. There are 15 residues in the CDR3. Germline V gene lookup returns CDR1 SGHNT and CDR2 YYREEE (reference sequence). For the CDR3, the DNA is TGTGCCAGCAGCTTGGGGAGCGGACACCAAGAGACCCAGTACTTC. It is translated as CASSLGSGHQETQYF.

Worth noting for this clone: One end of the junction varies from germline; a read error may be responsible. The V call is TRBV29-1, the J call TRBJ1-2; TRBD1 is a possible D gene (5 bases). Per germline, CDR1 SQVTM and CDR2 ANQGSEA. There are 14 residues in the CDR3. The CDR3 is CSVPIRGHQPKPCF. CDR3 coding DNA: TGCAGCGTTCCAATCCGGGGCCACCAACCCAAACCTTGTTTC.

The chain has TRBV18 and TRBJ2-7; 8 nucleotides match TRBD1. J gave up 6 bases and V 5 bases, and 3 bases lay outside the gene matches. This CDR3 is 12 amino acids long. Germline lookup yields CDR1 KGHSH and CDR2 LQKENI. CDR3 DNA: TGTGCCAGCTCATCCGACAGGGGCGAGCAGTACTTC. Protein sequence: CASSSDRGEQYF.

This clone was seen only once. V is TRBV10-3 and J is TRBJ1-6; D is possibly TRBD1 (6 bases). This CDR3 contains 16 residues. V gave up 0 bases and J gave up 7 bases, with 13 bases separating them. CDR1 is ENHRY, CDR2 SYGVKD, per germline. CDR3 sequence reads: CAISESRTARNSPLHF. In nucleotides, the CDR3 is TGTGCCATCAGTGAGTCGAGGACAGCGAGAAATTCACCCCTCCACTTT.

J is TRBJ2-3 and V is TRBV27, with TRBD1 as a possible D gene (5 bases). V was cut by 9 bases and J by 2 bases, with 15 bases left in between. Germline V gene lookup returns CDR1 MNHEY and CDR2 SMNVEV (reference sequence). The CDR3 spans 14 residues. The CDR3 is CASSIQGFTDTQYF. The CDR3 DNA follows: TGTGCCAGTTCGATCCAGGGATTCACAGATACGCAGTATTTT.

The chain links TRBV7-6 to TRBJ2-7, with 11 bases matching TRBD2. From germline, CDR1 is SGHVS and CDR2 FNYEAQ. V lost 4 bases and J lost 0; bases outside the gene matches: 2. This CDR3 is 15 amino acids long. The CDR3 bases are TGTGCCAGCAGCTCAGGGACTAGCGGCTCCTACGAGCAGTACTTC. Amino acids: CASSSGTSGSYEQYF.

J is TRBJ1-2 and V is TRBV5-1; D uncertain. The CDR3 sequence is 14 residues long. Germline V CDR1 and CDR2: SGHRS, YFSETQ. V was trimmed by 0 bases and J by 7 bases, leaving 13 bases between them. The CDR3 coding sequence is TGCGCCAGCAGCTTGGATTTGGGGTCTGGTGGCTACACCTTC. Protein: CASSLDLGSGGYTF.

The chain links TRBV7-2 to TRBJ2-7, with 8 bases fitting TRBD2. Germline V gene lookup returns CDR1 SGHTA and CDR2 FQGNSA. V shed 1 base, J shed 2 bases, and the junction held 7 bases outside the gene matches. This CDR3 has 16 residues. The DNA for the CDR3 is TGTGCCAGCAGCTTAGTCTTCGAGCGGGGGACCTACGAGCAGTACTTC. The encoded protein is CASSLVFERGTYEQYF.

The chain carries TRBV5-4 and TRBJ1-5, with 11 bases that match TRBD1. CDR1 is SGHNT and CDR2 is YYREEE in the germline V gene (reference sequence). The CDR3 totals 16 residues. The junction had 10 bases not matched to a gene; V was cut back by 5 bases and J by 6 bases. Here the CDR3 reads CASSQKRTGGIQPQHF. Written as DNA, the CDR3 is TGTGCCAGCAGTCAAAAAAGGACAGGGGGCATTCAGCCCCAGCATTTT.

A word on this clone: Its ends do not fully match the called genes, so a read error is possible. This sequence joins TRBV5-1 and TRBJ1-1; TRBD1 matches 9 bases. This CDR3 has 14 residues. CDR1 and CDR2 from the germline V gene are SGHRS and YFSETQ. CDR3 in DNA: TGTGCCAGCAGCCCCGGGACAGGGCGAGCTGAAGCTTTCTTT. Translation gives CASSPGTGRAEAFF.

The V gene is TRBV6-5, the J gene TRBJ2-7, with D tentatively TRBD2 (6 bases). Trimming shortened V by 5 bases and J by 7 bases, and 12 bases separated the two germline ends. CDR3 length equals 12 residues. Germline V gene data show CDR1 as MNHEY and CDR2 as SVGAGI. CDR3 region: CASSTSRGEQYF. CDR3 DNA sequence: TGTGCCAGCAGTACTAGCCGAGGGGAGCAGTACTTC.

As for this clone: One end of the junction fails to match germline, which may point to a read error. The chain recombines TRBV5-8 with TRBJ2-4; D is perhaps TRBD1 or TRBD2 (6 bases each). CDR3 length equals 13 residues. Germline assignment: CDR1 SGHTS and CDR2 YDEGEE. Written as DNA, the CDR3 is TGTGCCAGCAGCTTGAGGGGGGCCCAATATGTTAGCTTC. Its protein is CASSLRGAQYVSF.

The genes are TRBV6-1 and TRBJ2-3, with D unclear. The CDR3 contains 13 residues. Per germline, CDR1 MNHNS and CDR2 SASEGT. The V gene lost 1 base and the J gene lost 1 base, with 3 bases spanning the gap. The CDR3 here is CASSEEGTDTQYF. CDR3 DNA: TGTGCCAGCAGTGAAGAGGGCACAGATACGCAGTATTTT.

To note about this clone: The junction differs from germline at one of its ends, possibly a read error. The chain joins TRBV7-8 to TRBJ2-3; possible D gene TRBD2, 5 bases. The length of the CDR3 is 15 residues. The V gene's germline CDR1 is SGHVS and CDR2 FQNEAQ. The CDR3 reads CASSLAAVSTDTQYF. CDR3 bases: TGTGCCAGCAGCCTAGCAGCAGTCAGCACAGATACGCAGTATTTT.

The V gene is TRBV6-1, the J gene TRBJ1-2, with D possibly matching TRBD1 (5 bases). The CDR3 has 19 amino acids. Trimming stripped 0 bases from V and 4 bases from J, with 24 bases between. Germline lookup yields CDR1 MNHNS and CDR2 SASEGT. CDR3 sequence: CASSEALWGRHVETYGYTF. The CDR3 DNA reads as TGTGCCAGCAGTGAAGCACTATGGGGGAGACATGTTGAGACCTATGGCTACACCTTC.

The chain carries TRBV5-4 and TRBJ2-5; 7 bases fit TRBD2. Per germline, CDR1 SGHNT and CDR2 YYREEE (reference sequence). The CDR3 loop spans 15 amino acids. J lost 7 bases, V lost 7 bases, and 16 bases had no gene match. CDR3 nucleotides: TGTGCCAGCTCCAGACGAGACGGGGCGGGGGTGACCCAGTACTTC. It is translated as CASSRRDGAGVTQYF.